This T cell receptor (beta chain) derives from a study of cytomegalovirus exposure and HLA in healthy donors (dated by TCRdb to 2016 to 2017). For context, the study as a whole: According to an earlier analysis of a few hundred of the donors, roughly 180 million T cells yielded over 100 million unique TCR beta sequences and less than 300 Gb of sequence data. About 330 gigabases of sequencing data and 91 million or so unique TCR sequences made up an early release that covered 640 HLA-typed donors. Of the 398 genotyped donors, 65% to 90% were placed in the genetic ancestry cluster associated with self-reported Caucasian donors. The study was designed to test whether signatures of past pathogen exposure could be identified by cataloging public T cell receptors. The study used immunosequencing to profile the T cell repertoires of several hundred subjects and linked those repertoires to cytomegalovirus serostatus. In addition to the first cohort of about 650 subjects, a separate validation cohort of 130 or so different subjects was used. High-throughput TCR immunosequencing, statistical association of individual TCRs with disease status, and machine learning were combined to predict cytomegalovirus infection status. To study patterns of TCR occurrence, a later analysis re-analyzed previously published TCR beta repertoires from several hundred donors and added high-resolution HLA genotyping. In the later analysis, no new phenotypic data were used to find candidate immune exposures; instead, reliance was placed on TCR beta sequences and their occurrence across donors. An earlier analysis of around 540 of the donors applied high-throughput TCR beta sequencing to assess whether each TCR beta V gene segment acted as functional or pseudogenic. Alongside the repertoire data, information on donor age, sex, ethnicity and CMV serostatus was compiled. A later genetic analysis took genome-wide SNP genotypes for about three fifths of the roughly 700 donors and used that subset as a discovery cohort. Every repertoire in the discovery cohort had been generated on one and the same sequencing platform. Both class I and class II loci were covered by HLA typing, at four-digit resolution. The number of donors typed differed by locus, with roughly 629-640 for A, B, C, DRB1 and DQB1, 522 for DQA1, some 570 for DPA1, and around 450 for DPB1. Several DR-DQ haplotypes were handled as single units for association and clustering, since linkage in the cohort was strong. Among around 400 genotyped donors of the cohort, an average of around 220,000 unique TCR beta nucleotide sequences was sequenced per donor, of which about 19% were non-productive.

From the germline V gene, CDR1 is SGHAT and CDR2 is FQNNGV. Trimming accounts for 1 base at V and 5 bases at J, while the number of junction bases matched to no gene is 6. Including the terminal cysteine and phenylalanine, the CDR3 comprises 15 residues. The DNA shown is the 45-base CDR3, in frame from base 1. The paper's findings and limits, for the study overall: Some IMGT-functional V segments, including TRBV6-2 and TRBV6-3, could not be distinguished by the 87-base-pair reads and were therefore excluded. Across donors, most TCR sequences were observed very rarely, whereas some public TCRs were present in many individuals. The authors suggested that the approach could potentially be generalized to other disease states and immunological phenotypes. A later analysis found that TCR association rates varied across HLA loci, with DRB1 alleles showing the most associated TCRs and HLA-C alleles the fewest. Linkage disequilibrium might explain the correlated functional status among segregating V segments, but an unknown experimental factor could not be excluded. When HLA alleles, especially DR and DQ, strongly co-occurred, attributing TCR associations to individual alleles was difficult. Sequencing depth was assumed to be roughly uniform across donors in the presence/absence analyses, though that assumption may not hold. In both the original and validation cohorts, the classifier was reported to diagnose cytomegalovirus status with high specificity and sensitivity. A further reported finding was that TCR beta sequences accurately predicted the HLA-A and HLA-B alleles for most subjects in the first cohort. According to a later analysis, parvovirus B19, influenza, CMV and Epstein-Barr virus appeared linked to several top co-occurrence clusters. According to a later analysis, most CMV-associated TCR beta chains appeared to be HLA-restricted, and the HLA associations seemed to be driven largely by CMV exposure. According to a later genetic analysis, donors in an Asian-associated ancestry cluster had fewer N-insertions in productive TCRs than the approximately 690-donor mean. Only TCR beta chains were sequenced in this cohort, and the absence of alpha or paired-chain data limited detectable features. In an earlier analysis of roughly 500 of the donors, most TCR beta V segments appeared in productive rearrangements about 90% or about 30% of the time, broadly matching IMGT annotations. HLA typing was unavailable for some donors at each locus, so association tests used only the typed subset. At a false discovery rate of 0.05, a later analysis linked 16,951 TCR beta sequences to specific HLA alleles. Because counts were too low, some 17 rarely observed V segments, including chromosome 9 orphons, were left out of the earlier analysis of several hundred of the donors. In vitro tests confirmed that a few of the cytomegalovirus-associated TCR beta chains recognize cytomegalovirus antigens. In a later analysis, HLA-associated TCR beta chains showed more clonal expansion and lower generation probabilities than non-associated chains that were equally common. A later genetic analysis associated a missense DCLRE1C variant with V-gene and J-gene trimming of TCR beta chains, and an independent cohort replicated the association. A cluster of highly shared sequence variants was judged likely to be a technical artifact of the sequencing pipeline. The study listed 164 TCR beta chains as associated with cytomegalovirus. For the cohort, immune exposure information was limited to CMV serostatus.

Note on this clone: Which antigen it targets is not known. Base qualities are missing; no much larger clone stands one base away.

The cohort consisted of more than 650 healthy bone marrow donors. Cohort members were all nominally healthy when sampled, although unrecorded immune exposures were likely present. Of the 550 to 750 cohort members, 250 to 300 had positive CMV serostatus and 350 to 450 had negative CMV serostatus, and CMV serostatus was not recorded for the donor. Each donor provided a peripheral blood sample, and peripheral blood mononuclear cells were used for TCR beta sequencing. The Qiagen DNeasy Blood Extraction Kit was used to extract genomic DNA from the blood cell samples. The library came from the immunoSEQ multiplex PCR assay. For the multiplex PCR, a mixture combining 60 forward primers for TCR Vbeta segments and 13 reverse primers for TCR Jbeta segments was used. Amplification of the CDR3 region of rearranged TCR beta genes was performed with a multiplex PCR assay on genomic DNA. Amplified TCR beta libraries were sequenced as 87-base-pair reads on the Illumina HiSeq System. In the original analysis: A later analysis tallied 75 million to 85 million unique TCR beta chains across the 660 or so repertoires, and around 10 million of those chains were shared by two or more donors. A nearest-neighbor algorithm error-corrected the raw reads and collapsed the reads into unique sequences, merging closely related sequences to remove PCR and sequencing errors. To assign V, D and J gene segments, CDR3 sequences were aligned to IMGT reference sequences. Each retained sequence needed at least a six-nucleotide match to both a V gene segment and a J gene segment. Rearrangements were called productive when the CDR3 lacked stop codons and stayed in frame with V and J; all others were non-productive. CDR3 was defined according to IMGT convention as the region running from the second conserved V-encoded cysteine to the conserved J-encoded phenylalanine. In an earlier analysis of approximately 500 of the donors, sequences lacking an unambiguous match to a single V gene segment were excluded. An earlier analysis of approximately 590 of the donors called V segments functional above 56.7% productive rearrangements and segregating when the between-donor standard deviation exceeded 5%. A statistical classification framework was built for diagnosing cytomegalovirus status from the catalog of TCR beta chain sequences. A later analysis assigned V and J genes by comparing TCR nucleotide sequences with IMGT/GENE-DB human TR gene sequences. Using the TCRdist pipeline, a later analysis assigned CDR3 sequences along with most-parsimonious VDJ recombination scenarios. In a later analysis, each TCR beta chain was defined by its CDR3 amino acid sequence together with its V-gene family, and reads without a unique V-gene family were excluded. A later analysis removed 550 to 700 highly shared, low-generation-probability nucleotide sequences to deal with suspected cross-contamination and a sequencing artifact. In a later analysis, a clonal expansion index was calculated for each public chain from normalized within-repertoire ranks of inferred template counts. A later analysis computed generation probabilities with a VDJ recombination model fitted to out-of-frame rearrangements, and checked the results against IGoR. In a later analysis, TCR-TCR, TCR-HLA and TCR-CMV co-occurrence was scored with hypergeometric tests, and a repertoire-size bias correction was applied to TCR pairs. In a later analysis, false discovery rates were estimated by permuting HLA or CMV assignments 20 times. In a later analysis, co-occurring TCRs were grouped using DBSCAN, with TCRdist sequence similarity added in when clustering inside HLA-allele-positive subsets. Co-occurrence clustering excluded repertoires with fewer than 30,000 or more than 120,000 public chains, plus five with anomalous nucleotide sharing. As stored in TCRdb, this immuneACCESS dataset retains in-frame rearrangements with V and J assigned. A fraction of the clones does not appear; measured against another copy, unresolved V genes explain less than half of the discrepancy, and the remainder lacks a known reason. V and J calls and clone size are copied from that table; D and trimming were computed from the DNA. For this sample there are more than 90,000 clones; roughly 76% appear just once. About 8% of the sample is in the top ten clones.

Material for sequencing was PBMCs. This clonotype was obtained from a human donor in good health. The sequence links TRBV11-2 to TRBJ2-5, and 8 junctional nucleotides match TRBD1. The DNA sequence reads TGTGCCAGCAGCTTAGCTGGACAGGGATTGGAGACCCAGTACTTC. Its translation is CASSLAGQGLETQYF.